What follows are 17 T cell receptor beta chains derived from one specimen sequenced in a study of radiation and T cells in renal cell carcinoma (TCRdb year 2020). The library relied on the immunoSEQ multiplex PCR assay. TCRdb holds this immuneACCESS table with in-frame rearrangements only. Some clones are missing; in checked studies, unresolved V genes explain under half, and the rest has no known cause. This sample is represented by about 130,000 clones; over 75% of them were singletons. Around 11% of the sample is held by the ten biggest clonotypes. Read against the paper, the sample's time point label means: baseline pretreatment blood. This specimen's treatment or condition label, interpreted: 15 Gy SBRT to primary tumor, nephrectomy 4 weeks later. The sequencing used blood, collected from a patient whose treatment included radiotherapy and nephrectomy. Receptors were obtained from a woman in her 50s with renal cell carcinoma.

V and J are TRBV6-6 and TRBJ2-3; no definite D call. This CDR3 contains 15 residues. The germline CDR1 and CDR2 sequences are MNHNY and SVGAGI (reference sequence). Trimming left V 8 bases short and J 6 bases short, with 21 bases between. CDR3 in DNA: TGTGCCAGCGAGGTTCAAACCTCCACCGCGGATACGCAGTATTTT. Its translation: CASEVQTSTADTQYF.

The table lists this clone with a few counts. Written as DNA, the CDR3 is TGCGCCAGCAGCTTAACAGGGGAAATGAACACTGAAGCTTTCTTT. This codes for CASSLTGEMNTEAFF. J is TRBJ1-1 and V is TRBV5-1, with 7 bases aligning to TRBD1. With V trimmed by 2 bases and J by 0 bases, 4 bases remained unmatched. The CDR3 is 15 residues long. Germline-derived CDR1 and CDR2 are SGHRS and YFSETQ.

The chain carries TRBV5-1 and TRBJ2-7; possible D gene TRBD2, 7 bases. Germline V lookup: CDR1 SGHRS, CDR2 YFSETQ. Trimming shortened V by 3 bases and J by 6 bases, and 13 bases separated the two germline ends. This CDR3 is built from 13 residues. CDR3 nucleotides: TGCGCCAGCAGCTGGGGGCCGGGGGGCGAGCAGTACTTC. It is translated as CASSWGPGGEQYF. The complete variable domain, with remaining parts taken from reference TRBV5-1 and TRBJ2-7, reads KAGVTQTPRYLIKTRGQQVTLSCSPISGHRSVSWYQQTPGQGLQFLFEYFSETQRNKGNFPGRFSGRQFSNSRSEMNVSTLELGDSALYLCASSWGPGGEQYFGPGTRLTVT.

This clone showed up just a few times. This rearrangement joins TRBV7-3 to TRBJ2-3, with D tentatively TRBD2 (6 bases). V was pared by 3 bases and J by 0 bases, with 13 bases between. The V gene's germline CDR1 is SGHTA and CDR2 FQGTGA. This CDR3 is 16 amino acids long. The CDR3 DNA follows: TGTGCCAGCAGCTTGACCGGGACTCCTAGCACAGATACGCAGTATTTT. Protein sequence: CASSLTGTPSTDTQYF.

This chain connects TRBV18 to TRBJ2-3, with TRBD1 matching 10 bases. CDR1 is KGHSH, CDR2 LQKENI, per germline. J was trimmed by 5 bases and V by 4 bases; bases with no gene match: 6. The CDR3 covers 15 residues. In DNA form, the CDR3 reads TGTGCCAGCTCACTGACAGGGGGCTTTGGAGATACGCAGTATTTT. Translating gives CASSLTGGFGDTQYF.

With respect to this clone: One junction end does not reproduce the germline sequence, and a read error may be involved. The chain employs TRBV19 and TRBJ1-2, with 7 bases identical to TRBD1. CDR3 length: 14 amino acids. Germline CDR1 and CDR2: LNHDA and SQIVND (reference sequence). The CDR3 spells CVSRITGDAYGYTF. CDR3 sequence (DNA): TGTGTCAGTAGAATTACAGGGGATGCTTACGGCTACACCTTC. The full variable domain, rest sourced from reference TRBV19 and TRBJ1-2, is DGGITQSPKYLFRKEGQNVTLSCEQNLNHDAMYWYRQDPGQGLRLIYYSQIVNDFQKGDIAEGYSVSREKKESFPLTVTSAQKNPTAFYLCVSRITGDAYGYTFGSGTRLTVV.

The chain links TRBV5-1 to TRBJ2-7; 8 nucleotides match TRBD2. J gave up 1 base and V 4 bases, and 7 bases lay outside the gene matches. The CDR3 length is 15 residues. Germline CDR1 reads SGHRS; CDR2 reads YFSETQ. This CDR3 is CASSDYSGVSYEQYF. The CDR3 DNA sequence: TGCGCCAGCAGCGACTATAGCGGGGTGTCCTACGAGCAGTACTTC.

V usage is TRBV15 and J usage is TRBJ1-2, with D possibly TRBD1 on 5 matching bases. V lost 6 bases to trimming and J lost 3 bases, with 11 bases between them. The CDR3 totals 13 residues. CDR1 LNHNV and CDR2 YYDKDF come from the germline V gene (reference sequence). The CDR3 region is CATRRGDDYGYTF. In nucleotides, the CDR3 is TGTGCCACCAGACGAGGGGACGACTATGGCTACACCTTC.

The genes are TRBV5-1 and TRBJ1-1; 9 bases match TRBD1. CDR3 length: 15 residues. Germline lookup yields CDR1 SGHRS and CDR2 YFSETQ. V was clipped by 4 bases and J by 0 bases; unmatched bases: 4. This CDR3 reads CASSTGGPMNTEAFF. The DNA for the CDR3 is TGCGCCAGCAGCACAGGGGGCCCCATGAACACTGAAGCTTTCTTT.

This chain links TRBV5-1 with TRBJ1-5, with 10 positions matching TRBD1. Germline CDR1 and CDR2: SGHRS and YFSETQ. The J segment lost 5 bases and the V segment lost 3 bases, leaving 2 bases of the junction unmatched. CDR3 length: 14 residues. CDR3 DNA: TGCGCCAGCAGCTGGACAGGGGGGGATCAGCCCCAGCATTTT. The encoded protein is CASSWTGGDQPQHF.

The CDR3 is CASSISRSLSYSSNIQYF. The CDR3 region has the DNA TGTGCCAGTAGTATCTCTAGGTCCTTATCGTACTCATCGAACATTCAGTACTTC. This sequence joins TRBV19 and TRBJ2-4; D is unresolved. The CDR3 runs 18 residues. Trimming left V 3 bases short and J 7 bases short, with 25 bases between. Germline V gene sequence: CDR1 LNHDA, CDR2 SQIVND (reference sequence).

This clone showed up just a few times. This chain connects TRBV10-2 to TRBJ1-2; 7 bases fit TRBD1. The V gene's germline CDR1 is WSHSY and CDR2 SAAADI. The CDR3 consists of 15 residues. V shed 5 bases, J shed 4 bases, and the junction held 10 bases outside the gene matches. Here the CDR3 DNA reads TGCGCCAGCAGTTTTAATGGACAGGCCTTCTATGGCTACACCTTC. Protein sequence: CASSFNGQAFYGYTF.

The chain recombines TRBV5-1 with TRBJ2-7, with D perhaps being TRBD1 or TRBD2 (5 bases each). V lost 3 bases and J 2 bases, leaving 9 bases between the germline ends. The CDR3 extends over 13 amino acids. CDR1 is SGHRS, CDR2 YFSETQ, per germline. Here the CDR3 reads CASSWDAPYEQYF. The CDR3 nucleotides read TGCGCCAGCAGCTGGGACGCCCCCTACGAGCAGTACTTC.

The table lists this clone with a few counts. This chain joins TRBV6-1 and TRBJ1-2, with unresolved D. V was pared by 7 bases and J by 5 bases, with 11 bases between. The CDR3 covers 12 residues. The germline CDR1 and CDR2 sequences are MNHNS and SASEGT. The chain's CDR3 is CASTLTRYGYTF. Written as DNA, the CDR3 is TGTGCCAGCACCCTGACACGGTATGGCTACACCTTC.

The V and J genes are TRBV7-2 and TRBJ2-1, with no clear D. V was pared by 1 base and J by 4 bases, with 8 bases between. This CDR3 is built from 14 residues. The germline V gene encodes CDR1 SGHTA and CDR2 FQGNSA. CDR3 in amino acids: CASSLVVTYNEQFF. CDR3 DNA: TGTGCCAGCAGCTTAGTAGTGACGTACAATGAGCAGTTCTTC.

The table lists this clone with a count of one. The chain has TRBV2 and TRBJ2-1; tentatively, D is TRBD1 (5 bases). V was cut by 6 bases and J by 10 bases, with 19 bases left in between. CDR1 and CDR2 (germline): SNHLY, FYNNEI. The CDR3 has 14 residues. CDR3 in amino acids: CASSHDPPGYEQFF. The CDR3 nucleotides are TGTGCCAGCAGCCACGACCCGCCAGGGTACGAGCAGTTCTTC. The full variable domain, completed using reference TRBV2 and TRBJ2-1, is EPEVTQTPSHQVTQMGQEVILRCVPISNHLYFYWYRQILGQKVEFLVSFYNNEISEKSEIFDDQFSVERPDGSNFTLKIRSTKLEDSAMYFCASSHDPPGYEQFFGPGTRLTVL.

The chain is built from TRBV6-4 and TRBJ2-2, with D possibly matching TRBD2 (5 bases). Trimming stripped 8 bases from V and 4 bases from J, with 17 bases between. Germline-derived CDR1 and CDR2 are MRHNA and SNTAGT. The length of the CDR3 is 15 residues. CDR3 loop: CASSPDFGVTGELFF. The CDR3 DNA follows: TGTGCCAGCTCCCCTGATTTCGGGGTCACCGGGGAGCTGTTTTTT.